The clone carrying this T cell receptor beta chain occurred once. This record comes from a study of blood T cell repertoires in COVID-19. Overall study: Sample material is recorded as cDNA or gDNA derived from T cells, B-cell-depleted T cells, or PBMCs.

Sequenced by immunoSEQ multiplex PCR; TCRdb stores in-frame clones only, minus some. The sample lists fewer than 85,000 clones, approximately 79% seen once, with around 2.6% in the top ten. The germline gives CDR1 SEHNR, CDR2 FQNEAQ (reference sequence). With V trimmed by 5 bases and J by 1 base, 9 bases remained unmatched. CDR3 length: 17 amino acids. The receptor was derived from a human donor with acute or convalescent COVID-19. The donor label of this sample is uncertain. The gene calls are TRBV7-9 and TRBJ2-5, with 11 bases matching TRBD2. Material for sequencing was peripheral blood. CDR3 in amino acids: CASSRPAGTSGQETQYF. For the CDR3, the DNA is TGTGCCAGCAGCCGACCCGCCGGGACTAGCGGCCAAGAGACCCAGTACTTC.